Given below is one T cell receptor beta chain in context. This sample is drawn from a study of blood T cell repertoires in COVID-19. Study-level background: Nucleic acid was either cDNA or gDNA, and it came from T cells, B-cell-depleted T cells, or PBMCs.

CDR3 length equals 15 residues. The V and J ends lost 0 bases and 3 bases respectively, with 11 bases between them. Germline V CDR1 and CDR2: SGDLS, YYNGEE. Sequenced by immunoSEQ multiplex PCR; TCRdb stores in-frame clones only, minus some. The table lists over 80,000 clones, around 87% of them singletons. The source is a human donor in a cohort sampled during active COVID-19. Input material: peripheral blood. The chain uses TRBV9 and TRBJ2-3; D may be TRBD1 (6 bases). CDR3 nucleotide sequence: TGTGCCAGCAGCGTAGCGCCCACAGGGACAGATACGCAGTATTTT. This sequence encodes CASSVAPTGTDTQYF.